These T cell receptor beta chains were read from a single sample in a study of blood T cell repertoires in COVID-19. Some clones are missing from TCRdb's copy, which holds only in-frame ones; the method was immunoSEQ multiplex PCR. Of about 160,000 clones in the sample, roughly 86% are singletons; the top ten hold 3% to 4.5%. Sequenced sample: peripheral blood. The source of these receptors is an older woman who had recovered from COVID-19. Each CDR3 is given without its conserved first and last residue. Each record gives: J gene, V gene, CDR3 protein.

>TRBJ2-7|TRBV27
ASSLIGGGVSEQY
>TRBJ2-2|TRBV9
ASSENRLRAGELF
>TRBJ1-3|TRBV5-1
ASSLQVSGNTIY
>TRBJ1-3|TRBV19
ASSLRGTAEVGNTIY
>TRBJ1-1|TRBV5-4
ASSIRQGLNTEAF
>TRBJ1-6|TRBV5-1
ASSLEANSPLH
>TRBJ2-7|TRBV21-1
ASSKVRRLAELGSYEQY
>TRBJ1-5|TRBV11-2
ASSFIRPPRNQPQH
>TRBJ1-1|TRBV29-1
SVGKGREAEAF
>TRBJ1-4|TRBV28
ASTHRTGRSINEKLF
>TRBJ2-5|TRBV30
AWSRGQGSGETQY
>TRBJ1-2|TRBV3-1/TRBV3-2
ASSPRDRGGYT
>TRBJ1-5|TRBV10-3
AISESTSFSNQPQH
>TRBJ1-2|TRBV20-1
SARDREISR
>TRBJ2-1|TRBV6-2/TRBV6-3
ASSSWGLWQF
>TRBJ2-1|TRBV30
AWQLGLAGGDEQF
>TRBJ1-1|TRBV29-1
SVETDMNTEAF
>TRBJ1-4|TRBV4-3
ASSQAGFHEKLF
>TRBJ1-2|TRBV27
ASTPGDYGYT
>TRBJ2-1|TRBV9
ASSVGGSNYNEQF
>TRBJ2-5|TRBV6-4
ASTRRGPLQETQY
>TRBJ2-1|TRBV2
ASPSLGVYNEQF
>TRBJ2-3|TRBV11-3
ASSFGRNTDTQY